The 10 T cell receptor beta chains below all came from one sample that was sequenced in a study of shared clonotypes between healthy human individuals. Assay used: immunoSEQ multiplex PCR; TCRdb lists only in-frame clones, some missing. The sample lists roughly 2.6 million clones, over 85% seen once, with around 0.14% in the top ten. The sequenced sample consisted of naive CD4+ T cells sorted from blood. Noted subset: CD45RA+ positively selected. These TCRs come from a young man in good health.

This clone was recorded only once. This chain uses TRBV7-8 with TRBJ2-7, with TRBD1 matching 9 bases. The CDR3 covers 14 residues. With V trimmed by 0 bases and J by 7 bases, 4 bases remained unmatched. Germline assignment: CDR1 SGHVS and CDR2 FQNEAQ. This CDR3 is CASSLATGGREQYF. CDR3 nucleotide sequence: TGTGCCAGCAGCTTAGCGACAGGGGGACGGGAGCAGTACTTC.

CDR3 in amino acids: CASSQEFVGSGSPRGYTF. CDR3 nucleotide sequence: TGTGCCAGCAGCCAAGAATTTGTAGGTTCAGGTTCGCCCCGGGGCTACACCTTC. The chain has TRBV4-2 and TRBJ1-2; D unclear. This CDR3 has 18 residues. Trimming removed 0 bases from V and 8 bases from J, with 25 bases in between. Germline V gene data show CDR1 as LGHNA and CDR2 as YNFKEQ.

As to this clone: Other DNA sequences within the sample encode an identical CDR3. This sequence joins TRBV11-2 and TRBJ2-1, with D possibly matching TRBD2 (5 bases). Germline values: CDR1 SGHAT, CDR2 FQNNGV. V shed 1 base and J shed 6 bases, with 13 bases lying between them. CDR3 length: 15 amino acids. The CDR3 nucleotides read TGTGCCAGCAGCTTAGTCTCGGGGATCGGCAATGAGCAGTTCTTC. This sequence encodes CASSLVSGIGNEQFF.

This rearrangement joins TRBV30 to TRBJ2-2, with no clear D. The CDR3 runs 13 residues. V was clipped by 4 bases and J by 2 bases, with 8 bases between them. The germline V gene has CDR1 GTSNPN and CDR2 SVGIG (reference sequence). The CDR3 DNA reads as TGTGCCTGGATCCAGTTTAACACCGGGGAGCTGTTTTTT. Translated, it gives CAWIQFNTGELFF.

The chain has TRBV30 and TRBJ1-6; 7 bases align to TRBD1. The germline V gene encodes CDR1 GTSNPN and CDR2 SVGIG (reference sequence). This CDR3 is built from 16 residues. The V and J ends lost 2 bases and 6 bases, in that order; junction bases with no gene match: 10. Here the CDR3 DNA reads TGTGCCTGGAGTCGCGGGAAGGGGGCAGGTAATTCACCCCTCCACTTT. This codes for CAWSRGKGAGNSPLHF. Filled out from reference TRBV30 and TRBJ1-6, the complete variable domain reads SQTIHQWPATLVQPVGSPLSLECTVEGTSNPNLYWYRQAAGRGLQLLFYSVGIGQISSEVPQNLSASRPQDRQFILSSKKLLLSDSGFYLCAWSRGKGAGNSPLHFGNGTRLTVT.

The chain combines TRBV11-2 with TRBJ1-6; D unresolved. The CDR3 consists of 15 residues. Trimming shortened V by 2 bases and J by 9 bases, and 14 bases separated the two germline ends. Germline V CDR1 and CDR2: SGHAT, FQNNGV. The chain's CDR3 is CASSLRVDPPSPLHF. In DNA, the CDR3 is TGTGCCAGCAGCTTAAGGGTGGACCCGCCTTCACCCCTCCACTTT.

The V and J genes are TRBV5-1 and TRBJ1-6, with D tentatively TRBD1 (6 bases). Germline-derived CDR1 and CDR2 are SGHRS and YFSETQ. The length of the CDR3 is 13 residues. The ends were cut back, 4 bases at V and 12 bases at J, with 14 bases in the middle. The CDR3 loop reads CASSVTGLGPLHF. In DNA form, the CDR3 reads TGCGCCAGCAGCGTCACAGGGTTGGGACCCCTCCACTTT.

The gene calls are TRBV7-2 and TRBJ1-6; 12 nucleotides agree with TRBD1. The CDR3 contains 16 residues. The V gene end was trimmed by 1 base and the J gene end by 9 bases; junction bases not matched to a gene: 4. Germline CDR1 SGHTA, CDR2 FQGNSA. CDR3 sequence (DNA): TGTGCCAGCAGCTTAGGTGGGACAGGGGGCCTTTCACCCCTCCACTTT. As protein: CASSLGGTGGLSPLHF.

The CDR3 nucleotides are TGTGCCAGCAGCTTATCTGGGCAGGTCCTCTCCTACGAGCAGTACTTC. Translating it yields CASSLSGQVLSYEQYF. The chain employs TRBV7-2 and TRBJ2-7; D unresolved. V was clipped by 2 bases and J by 0 bases, with 14 bases between them. Germline lookup yields CDR1 SGHTA and CDR2 FQGNSA. This CDR3 has 16 amino acids.

The rearrangement joins TRBV4-3 to TRBJ2-5; D uncertain. Trimming left V 1 base short and J 2 bases short, with 11 bases between. The CDR3 extends over 15 amino acids. Per germline, CDR1 LGHNA and CDR2 YSLEER. CDR3 DNA sequence: TGCGCCAGCAGCCAAGTGTGGCAGGCTCAAGAGACCCAGTACTTC. Protein sequence: CASSQVWQAQETQYF.